One T cell receptor beta chain is described in this entry. The data were obtained in a study of control samples from healthy donors and cancer patients. Some clones are missing from TCRdb's copy, which holds only in-frame ones; the method was immunoSEQ multiplex PCR. The table includes approximately 44,000 clones, roughly three quarters detected once. Germline CDR1 MNHEY, CDR2 SMNVEV (reference sequence). Trimming removed 2 bases at V and 6 bases at J, with 23 bases between. This CDR3 has 18 amino acids. Sequenced: formalin-fixed, paraffin-embedded tissue. This receptor was obtained from a male donor with melanoma. The chain links TRBV27 to TRBJ2-1, with D perhaps matching TRBD1 or TRBD2 (5 bases each). The CDR3 DNA reads as TGTGCCAGCAGTTTAGAAGGGATGGGGGTCGGTTGGGGCAATGAGCAGTTCTTC. This gives the protein CASSLEGMGVGWGNEQFF.